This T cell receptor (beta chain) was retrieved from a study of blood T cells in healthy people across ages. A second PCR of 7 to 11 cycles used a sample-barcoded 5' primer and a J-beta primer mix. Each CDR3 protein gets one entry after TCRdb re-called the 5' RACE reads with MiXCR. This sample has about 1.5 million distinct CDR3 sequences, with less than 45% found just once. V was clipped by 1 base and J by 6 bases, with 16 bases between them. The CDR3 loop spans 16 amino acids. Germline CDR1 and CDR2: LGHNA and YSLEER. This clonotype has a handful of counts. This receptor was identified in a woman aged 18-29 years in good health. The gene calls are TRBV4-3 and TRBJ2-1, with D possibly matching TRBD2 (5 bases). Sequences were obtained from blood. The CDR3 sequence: CASSQGNRKGSNEQFF. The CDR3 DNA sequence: TGCGCCAGCAGCCAAGGAAACAGAAAAGGGAGCAATGAGCAGTTCTTC.